Included here is one TCR beta chain sequence, with context. The CDR3 contains 15 residues. The ends were cut back, 6 bases at V and 1 base at J, with 15 bases in the middle. Original methodology: Estimates of nucleated cell counts were drawn from the amplification of reference gene primers. The method was immunoSEQ multiplex PCR; TCRdb's version includes in-frame clones alone and lacks a portion of them. V and J calls and clone size are as listed in that table; D and trimming were resolved from the DNA. Found here are a few hundred thousand clones, about nine tenths of them singletons; the top ten hold roughly 6%. The data are from a study of blood T cell repertoires in COVID-19. About the research overall: Both acute and convalescent COVID-19 samples were obtained from the United States, Italy and Spain. T cells, B-cell-depleted T cells, or PBMCs provided the cDNA or gDNA that served as material.

Sequenced material: peripheral blood. This rearrangement joins TRBV6-7 to TRBJ1-1; possible D gene TRBD1, 5 bases. TRBV6-7 is recorded as an ORF, its role being uncertain. The source is a woman aged 50 to 65 with COVID-19, enrolled during active disease. The CDR3 loop is CASSQYFRANTEAFF. CDR3 coding DNA: TGTGCCAGCAGCCAATACTTCAGGGCGAACACTGAAGCTTTCTTT.